A single sample gave rise to the 6 T cell receptor beta chains below, sequenced in a study of long-term antiretroviral therapy in people with HIV. At the survey level, the v3.0 immunoSEQ assay was run. Using immunoSEQ multiplex PCR, the repertoire was profiled, and TCRdb retains in-frame clones only, with some absent. Of 32,000 or so clones detected, 85% appear once; the ten largest clones hold just under 4.5%. The specimen was unsorted PBMCs, collected around 3.3 years after starting antiretroviral therapy. The receptors derive from a man between 18 and 35 years old with HIV.

The chain couples TRBV2 to TRBJ1-2; TRBD1 is a possible D gene (5 bases). Germline V gene lookup returns CDR1 SNHLY and CDR2 FYNNEI. CDR3 size: 17 residues. With 6 bases removed from V and 3 bases from J, the gap between germline ends came to 23 bases. The CDR3 DNA reads TGTGCCAGCAGGGATTCCAGCCCGGCTCGGGGGTACTATGGCTACACCTTC. The encoded protein is CASRDSSPARGYYGYTF.

The V and J genes are TRBV19 and TRBJ2-1; TRBD2 aligns across 7 bases. V lost 6 bases, J lost 9 bases, and 11 bases stayed unmatched. Germline CDR1 LNHDA, CDR2 SQIVND (reference sequence). The CDR3 loop spans 14 amino acids. In DNA form, the CDR3 reads TGTGCCAGTAGCCCGGGGGGACCCCTGGCTGAGCAGTTCTTC. Its translation: CASSPGGPLAEQFF.

This clone was detected only a few times. CDR3 region: CASSLSGRANEQYF. The CDR3 coding sequence is TGTGCCAGCAGCCTTAGCGGGAGGGCCAACGAGCAGTACTTC. The chain uses TRBV11-2 and TRBJ2-7; 11 bases match TRBD2. Germline V lookup: CDR1 SGHAT, CDR2 FQNNGV. Trimming cost V 5 bases and J 5 bases; bases outside gene matches: 5. CDR3 length: 14 amino acids. The full variable domain, its missing parts supplied by reference TRBV11-2 and TRBJ2-7, is EAGVAQSPRYKIIEKRQSVAFWCNPISGHATLYWYQQILGQGPKLLIQFQNNGVVDDSQLPKDRFSAERLKGVDSTLKIQPAKLEDSAVYLCASSLSGRANEQYFGPGTRLTVT.

The chain is built from TRBV15 and TRBJ2-2; D is uncertain. The CDR3 loop spans 14 amino acids. Germline loops: CDR1 LNHNV, CDR2 YYDKDF (reference sequence). Deletions cut 0 bases from V and 1 base from J, with 3 bases between. The CDR3 DNA sequence: TGTGCCACCAGCAGAGATCAGAACACCGGGGAGCTGTTTTTT. It yields the protein CATSRDQNTGELFF.

DNA for the CDR3: TGTGCCAGCAGCAGGACAGGAGGCAACACTGAAGCTTTCTTT. This codes for CASSRTGGNTEAFF. The rearrangement links TRBV19 to TRBJ1-1; 7 bases line up with TRBD1. Germline-derived CDR1 and CDR2 are LNHDA and SQIVND (reference sequence). The CDR3 is made up of 14 amino acids. Trimming cost V 9 bases and J 2 bases; bases outside gene matches: 9.

The chain carries TRBV18 and TRBJ2-7; TRBD1 might be the D (6 bases). V was cut by 4 bases and J by 3 bases, with 16 bases left in between. Per the germline V gene, CDR1 is KGHSH and CDR2 is LQKENI. The CDR3 loop spans 15 amino acids. Here the CDR3 DNA reads TGTGCCAGCTCACGGCAGGGCAGGGGCTACTACGAGCAGTACTTC. Translated: CASSRQGRGYYEQYF.